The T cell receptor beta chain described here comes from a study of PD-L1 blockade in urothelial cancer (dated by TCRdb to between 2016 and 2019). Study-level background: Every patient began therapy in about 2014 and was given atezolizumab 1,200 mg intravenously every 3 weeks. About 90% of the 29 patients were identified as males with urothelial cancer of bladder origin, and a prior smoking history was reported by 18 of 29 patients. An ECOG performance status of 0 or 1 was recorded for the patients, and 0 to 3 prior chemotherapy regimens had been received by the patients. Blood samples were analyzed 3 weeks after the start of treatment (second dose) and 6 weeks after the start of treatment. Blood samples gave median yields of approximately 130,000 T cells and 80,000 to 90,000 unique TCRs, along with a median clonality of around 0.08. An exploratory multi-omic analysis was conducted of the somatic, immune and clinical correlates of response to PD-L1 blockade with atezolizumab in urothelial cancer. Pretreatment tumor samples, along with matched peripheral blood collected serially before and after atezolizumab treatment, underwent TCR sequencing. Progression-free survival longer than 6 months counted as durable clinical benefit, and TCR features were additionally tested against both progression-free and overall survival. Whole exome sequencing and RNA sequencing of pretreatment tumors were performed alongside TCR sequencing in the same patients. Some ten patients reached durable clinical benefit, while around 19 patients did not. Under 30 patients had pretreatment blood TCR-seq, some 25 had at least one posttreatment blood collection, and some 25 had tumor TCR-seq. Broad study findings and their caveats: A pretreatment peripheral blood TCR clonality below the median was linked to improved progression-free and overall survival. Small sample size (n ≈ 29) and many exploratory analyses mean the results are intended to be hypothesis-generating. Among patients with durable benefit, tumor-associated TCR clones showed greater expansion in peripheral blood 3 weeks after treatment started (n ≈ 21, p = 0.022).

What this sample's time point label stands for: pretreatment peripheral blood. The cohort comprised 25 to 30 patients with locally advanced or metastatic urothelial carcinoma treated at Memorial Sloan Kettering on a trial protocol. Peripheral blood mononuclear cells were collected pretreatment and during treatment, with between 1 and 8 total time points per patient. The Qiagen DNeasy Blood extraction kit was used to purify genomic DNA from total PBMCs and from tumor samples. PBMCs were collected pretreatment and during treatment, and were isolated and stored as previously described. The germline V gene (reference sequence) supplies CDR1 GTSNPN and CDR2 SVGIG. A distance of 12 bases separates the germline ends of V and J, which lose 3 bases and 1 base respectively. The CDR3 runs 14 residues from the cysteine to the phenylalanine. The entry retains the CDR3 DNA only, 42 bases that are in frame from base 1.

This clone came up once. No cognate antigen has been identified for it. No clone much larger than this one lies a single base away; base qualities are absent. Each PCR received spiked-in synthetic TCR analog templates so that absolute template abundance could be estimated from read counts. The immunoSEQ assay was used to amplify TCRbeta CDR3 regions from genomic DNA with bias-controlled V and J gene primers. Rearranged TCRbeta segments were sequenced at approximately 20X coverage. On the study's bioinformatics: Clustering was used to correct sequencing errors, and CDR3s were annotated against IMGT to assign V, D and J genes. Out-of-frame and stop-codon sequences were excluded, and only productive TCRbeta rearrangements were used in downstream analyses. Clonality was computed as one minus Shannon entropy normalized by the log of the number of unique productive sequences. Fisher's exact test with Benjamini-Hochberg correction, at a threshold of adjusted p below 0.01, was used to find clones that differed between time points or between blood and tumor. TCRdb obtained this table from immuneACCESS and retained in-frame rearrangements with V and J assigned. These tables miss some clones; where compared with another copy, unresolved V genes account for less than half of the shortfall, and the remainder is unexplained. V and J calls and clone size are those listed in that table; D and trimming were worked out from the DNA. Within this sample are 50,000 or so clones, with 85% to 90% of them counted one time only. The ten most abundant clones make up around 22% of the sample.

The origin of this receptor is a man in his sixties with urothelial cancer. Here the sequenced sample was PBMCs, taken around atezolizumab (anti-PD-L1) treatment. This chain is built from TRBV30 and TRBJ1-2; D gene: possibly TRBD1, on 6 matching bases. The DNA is TGTGCCTGGAGAACAGGGAATCATAACTATGGCTACACCTTC. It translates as CAWRTGNHNYGYTF.